This record covers a single T cell receptor beta chain. Its antigen target is currently unknown. Per-base qualities were not stored, and no clone one base away is much larger. The library was prepared using 5' RACE. Sequencing instrument: Illumina HiSeq 2500. The second PCR ran for roughly 7 to 11 cycles and used a J-beta primer mix along with a sample-barcoded 5' primer. Each TCR beta cDNA molecule received a unique molecular identifier from a template-switch 5' adaptor carrying 12 random nucleotides. Each sample yielded at least 2.5 million CDR3-containing paired-end reads. First-strand cDNA synthesis was performed from all RNA using the Mint cDNA synthesis kit, with priming by a TRBC-specific oligonucleotide. All cDNA was treated with uracil-DNA glycosylase and then went through a first 18-cycle PCR with the universal primers M1SS and BC2_uni_R. Processing in the source paper ran as follows. Normalization of each sample was performed by random selection of 1 million high-quality reads, each carrying a distinct molecular identifier. Reads with shared molecular identifiers were discarded instead of being binned into consensus sequences. CDR3 identification, clonotype clustering and error correction used MiTCR with a Q25 quality threshold and the strictest error-elimination algorithm. Lower-bound total TCR beta diversity was estimated with a nonparametric unseen species model using Euler transformation. TCRdb itself trimmed the public reads at Q25 with fastp, ran MiXCR and retained productive beta chains. Each entry is one CDR3 protein sequence, shown with its most common DNA and genes. V and J calls and clone size were set by TCRdb, not the authors. In all, the sample holds over 1,300,000 distinct CDR3 sequences, and approximately 60% of those were seen once. Jointly, the top ten make up over 6.5% of the sample.

This entry comes from a study of blood T cells in healthy people across ages (dated by TCRdb to about 2015). Context from the whole study: In model experiments, roughly one uniquely barcoded TCR beta cDNA molecule per two T cells was captured by template switching. Using deep sequencing normalized with unique cDNA molecular identifiers, the study measured how TCR beta repertoire diversity changes with age. Four age groups were formed from the donors: young (average roughly 16 years), middle-aged (just under 40), aged (more than 55) and long-lived (roughly 88). Donors of different ages were randomly distributed across sequencing lanes to avoid experimental bias. Two additional independent replicas of 1 million unique cDNA reads from the same blood draw were analyzed for two donors (one aged 18 to 30 and one aged 80 or older). Overall study outcomes, separate from this receptor: Bulk unsorted PBMC profiling prevented conclusive comparison of naive and antigen-experienced compartments. Estimates of total diversity based on one million sequenced T cells were regarded as lower bounds and as underestimates. Compared with the aged group, more naive CD4+ T cells, fewer expanded clones and increased TCR diversity were shown by the long-lived group, suggesting age selection. The percentage of naive T cells measured by flow cytometry correlated strongly with observed TCR beta diversity. As age increased, observed TCR beta diversity per million T cells dropped in a roughly linear way, and a significant reduction was already evident by age about 36. Donor CMV infection status was unknown, potentially confounding age-related changes in expanded clonotypes.

For CDR1 and CDR2, the germline V gene lists SGHTA and FQGNSA. From its cysteine to its phenylalanine, the CDR3 spans 14 amino acids. The DNA shown is the 42-base CDR3, in frame from base 1. Germline trimming amounts to 6 bases on V and 1 base on J, with 4 as the count of junction bases outside the gene matches. The approximately 39 donors, aged 6 to 90 years, were systemically healthy Caucasian individuals from Russia. Approximately 10 milliliters of peripheral blood were collected from each donor into EDTA-treated Vacutainer tubes. Ficoll-Paque density-gradient centrifugation was used to isolate PBMCs, with at least 6 million obtained per sample. Trizol reagent was used to extract total RNA from the PBMCs, yielding at least 6 micrograms per sample. For every donor, an aliquot of PBMCs went through flow cytometry to measure the percentages of naive CD45RAhigh/CD27high T cells.

The rearranged segments are TRBV7-2 and TRBJ2-7; TRBD1 aligns with 9 central bases. The receptor was derived from a man between 18 and 35 years old in good health. Sequenced material: blood. The CDR3 amino acid sequence is: CASRQGTGSYEQYF. The nucleotide sequence reads TGTGCCAGCAGGCAGGGGACAGGGTCCTACGAGCAGTACTTC.